This T cell receptor (beta chain) was sequenced for a study of T cell responses to AZD1222 COVID-19 vaccine. Sequencing used immunoSEQ multiplex PCR; TCRdb keeps in-frame clones, though not all of them. Among approximately 73,000 clones, 80% to 85% were seen once, and the ten largest hold 2.5% to 3%. Study-wide points: Mostly white British, mostly female donors; authors suggested clonal diversity may be underestimated. Regions 160-218 and 743-854 dominated among vaccine-associated CD4 TCRs spanning spike. Just a handful of people given AZD1222 tested seropositive at baseline. Nearly half of spike-specific TCRs reportedly go after variant regions that carry no mutations.

Germline lookup yields CDR1 MNHEY and CDR2 SMNVEV (reference sequence). V was trimmed by 8 bases and J by 1 base, leaving 8 bases between them. The CDR3 is 12 residues long. Notes on this clone: The target antigen is unknown.

This rearrangement joins TRBV27 to TRBJ1-2; maybe TRBD1 (5 bases). The TCR was taken from an adult in good health. Sample: peripheral blood, taken on day 0 of AZD1222 vaccination. Here the CDR3 DNA reads TGTGCCAGCCAGGGTAATAACTATGGCTACACCTTC. It is translated as CASQGNNYGYTF.